This T cell receptor beta chain was captured in a study of T cell repertoires in cytomegalovirus infection. Looking at the study overall: Public TCR beta signature analysis indicated the presence of both CMV infection and matching HLA type.

Study-wide results and limits: The ex vivo response was dominated by HLA-C-restricted CMV-specific TCR beta clonotypes.

The trim removed 4 bases at V and 0 bases at J, leaving 6 bases unmatched. The CDR3 totals 17 residues. Looked up from germline, CDR1 is SGHRS and CDR2 is YFSETQ. About this clonotype itself: The antigen is not known.

TCRdb reanalysed the reads using MiXCR and keeps one entry per CDR3 protein. The sample lists about 120,000 distinct CDR3 sequences, around 10% seen once, with approximately 33% in the top ten. The chain recombines TRBV5-1 with TRBJ2-5; 13 bases align to TRBD2. The sample comprised PBMCs, sequenced either directly or after in vitro stimulation (not recorded which). The receptor comes from a human donor in good health (CMV status not recorded). Some clones in this sample may be carry-over from other donors' samples. The CDR3 DNA sequence: TGCGCCAGCAGCCAGGGACTAGCGGGGTCGTACCAAGAGACCCAGTACTTC. Translated: CASSQGLAGSYQETQYF.